The 8 T cell receptor beta chains below were found in one sample sequenced in a study of T cells in narcolepsy. The repertoire was sequenced with immunoSEQ multiplex PCR; TCRdb's copy has only in-frame clones and lacks some. The sample includes about 35,000 clones, about 85% seen only once; the top ten take approximately 1.1%. Material for sequencing was memory (CD45RA-) CD4+ T cells from blood. These receptors all come from a human donor in good health.

This chain uses TRBV7-9 with TRBJ2-7; 12 bases are shared with TRBD1. V shed 5 bases and J 6 bases; nucleotides not matched to a gene: 11. The germline V gene encodes CDR1 SEHNR and CDR2 FQNEAQ (reference sequence). The CDR3 runs to 16 residues. The CDR3 region has the DNA TGTGCCAGCAGCAAAGGGACAGGGGGCCCTTCGGGCGAGCAGTACTTC. This gives the protein CASSKGTGGPSGEQYF.

This clone was detected only once. V gene TRBV7-2 combines with J gene TRBJ1-1; unclear D gene. V was pared by 6 bases and J by 4 bases, with 9 bases between. This CDR3 has 12 amino acids. Germline V CDR1 and CDR2: SGHTA, FQGNSA. CDR3 sequence reads: CASRPLSTEAFF. The CDR3 DNA sequence: TGTGCCAGCAGACCCCTGAGCACTGAAGCTTTCTTT.

The chain couples TRBV5-6 to TRBJ2-5; D not certain. Germline V CDR1 and CDR2: SGHDT, YYEEEE. V shed 0 bases and J shed 5 bases, with 11 bases lying between them. The CDR3 totals 14 residues. In DNA, the CDR3 is TGTGCCAGCAGCTTGGCAAGGATCAGGGAGACCCAGTACTTC. Amino acid sequence: CASSLARIRETQYF.

This chain joins TRBV5-6 and TRBJ2-5; a weak D match, TRBD2 (6 bases). The CDR3 is 13 residues long. Germline CDR1 and CDR2: SGHDT and YYEEEE. Trimming removed 6 bases from V and 1 base from J, with 10 bases in between. The CDR3 region is CASTRRAQETQYF. The CDR3 DNA reads as TGTGCCAGCACCAGGAGGGCCCAAGAGACCCAGTACTTC.

The V and J genes are TRBV5-6 and TRBJ1-1, with a tentative D call TRBD1 (5 bases). CDR3 length: 17 amino acids. V was trimmed by 4 bases and J by 0 bases, leaving 19 bases between them. Per germline, CDR1 SGHDT and CDR2 YYEEEE. This CDR3 is CASSGERGMGVNTEAFF. DNA for the CDR3: TGTGCCAGCAGCGGGGAACGGGGCATGGGGGTGAACACTGAAGCTTTCTTT.

J is TRBJ2-1 and V is TRBV4-2, with D unclear. The germline V gene encodes CDR1 LGHNA and CDR2 YNFKEQ. V dropped 0 bases and J dropped 15 bases, with 15 bases sitting between them. This CDR3 spans 13 amino acids. CDR3 in DNA: TGTGCCAGCAGCCAAGATAGGAACGCTCCTCCGTTCTTC. Translation gives CASSQDRNAPPFF.

The chain has TRBV5-4 and TRBJ2-1; no definite D call. V was clipped by 4 bases and J by 0 bases, with 23 bases between them. The CDR3 extends over 19 amino acids. The germline gives CDR1 SGHNT, CDR2 YYREEE (reference sequence). In DNA, the CDR3 is TGTGCCAGCAGCGATCCGTGGATCCGGGCGAAAGGCTCCTACAATGAGCAGTTCTTC. Amino acid sequence: CASSDPWIRAKGSYNEQFF.

The genes are TRBV15 and TRBJ1-5, with 7 bases lining up with TRBD1. The CDR3 extends over 15 amino acids. In germline, CDR1 is LNHNV, CDR2 YYDKDF (reference sequence). Trimming cost V 5 bases and J 1 base; bases outside gene matches: 5. CDR3 in DNA: TGTGCCACCAGCGCAAAGACAGGGAGCAATCAGCCCCAGCATTTT. Translated, it gives CATSAKTGSNQPQHF.